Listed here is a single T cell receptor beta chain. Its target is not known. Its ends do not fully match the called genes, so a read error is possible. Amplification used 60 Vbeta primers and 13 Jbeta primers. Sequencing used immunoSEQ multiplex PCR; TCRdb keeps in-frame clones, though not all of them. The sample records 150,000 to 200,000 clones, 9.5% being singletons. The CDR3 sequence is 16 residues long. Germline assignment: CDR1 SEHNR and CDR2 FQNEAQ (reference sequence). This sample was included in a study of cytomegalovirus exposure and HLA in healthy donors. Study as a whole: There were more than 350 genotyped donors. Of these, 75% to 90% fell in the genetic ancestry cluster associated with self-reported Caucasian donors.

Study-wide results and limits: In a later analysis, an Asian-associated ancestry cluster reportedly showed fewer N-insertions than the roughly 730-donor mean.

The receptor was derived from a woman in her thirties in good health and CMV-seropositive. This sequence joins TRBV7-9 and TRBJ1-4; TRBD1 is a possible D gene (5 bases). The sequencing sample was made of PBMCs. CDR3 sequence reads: CASSLGVGGTNEKLFF. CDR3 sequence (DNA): TGTGCCAGCAGTTTAGGGGTGGGAGGAACTAATGAAAAACTGTTTTTT.